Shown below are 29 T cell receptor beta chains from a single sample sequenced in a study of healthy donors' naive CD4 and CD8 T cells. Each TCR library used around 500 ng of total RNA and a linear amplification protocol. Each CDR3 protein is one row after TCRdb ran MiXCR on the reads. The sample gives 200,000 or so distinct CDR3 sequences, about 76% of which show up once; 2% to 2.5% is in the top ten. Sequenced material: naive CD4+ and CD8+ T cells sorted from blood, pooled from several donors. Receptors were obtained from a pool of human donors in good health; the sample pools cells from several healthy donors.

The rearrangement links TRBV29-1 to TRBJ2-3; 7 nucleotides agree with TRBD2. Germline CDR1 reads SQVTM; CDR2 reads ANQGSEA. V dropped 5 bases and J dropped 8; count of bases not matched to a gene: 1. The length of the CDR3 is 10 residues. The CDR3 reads CSVLAGTQYF. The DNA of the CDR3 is TGCAGCGTTTTAGCGGGTACGCAGTATTTT.

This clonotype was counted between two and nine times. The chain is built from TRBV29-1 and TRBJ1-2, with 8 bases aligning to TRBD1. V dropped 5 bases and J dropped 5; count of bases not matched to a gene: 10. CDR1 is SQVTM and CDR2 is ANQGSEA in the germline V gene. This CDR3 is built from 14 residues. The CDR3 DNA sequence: TGCAGCGTTCCGACAGGGGCTCGAGATTATGGCTACACCTTC. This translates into CSVPTGARDYGYTF.

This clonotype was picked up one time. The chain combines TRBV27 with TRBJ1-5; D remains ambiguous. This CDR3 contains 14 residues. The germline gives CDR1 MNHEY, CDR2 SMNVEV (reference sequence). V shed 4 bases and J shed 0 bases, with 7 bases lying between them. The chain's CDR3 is CASSYRYSNQPQHF. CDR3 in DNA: TGTGCCAGCAGTTATCGATATAGCAATCAGCCCCAGCATTTT.

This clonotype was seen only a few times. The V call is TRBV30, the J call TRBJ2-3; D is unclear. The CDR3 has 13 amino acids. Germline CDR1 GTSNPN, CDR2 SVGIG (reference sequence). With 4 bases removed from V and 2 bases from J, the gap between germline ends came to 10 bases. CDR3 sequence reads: CAWNYGPTDTQYF. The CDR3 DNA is TGTGCCTGGAACTATGGGCCCACAGATACGCAGTATTTT.

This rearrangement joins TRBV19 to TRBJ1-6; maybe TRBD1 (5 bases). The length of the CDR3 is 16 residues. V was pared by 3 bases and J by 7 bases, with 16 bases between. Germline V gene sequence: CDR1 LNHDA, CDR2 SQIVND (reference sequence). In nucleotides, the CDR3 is TGTGCCAGTAGTATGGTTGGAGGGGTGGGCAATTCACCCCTCCACTTT. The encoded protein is CASSMVGGVGNSPLHF.

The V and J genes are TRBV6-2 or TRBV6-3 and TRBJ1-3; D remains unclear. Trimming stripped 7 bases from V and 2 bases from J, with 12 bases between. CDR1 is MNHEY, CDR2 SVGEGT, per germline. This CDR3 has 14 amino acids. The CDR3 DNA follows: TGTGCCAGCATTGGGAGGGCGGCTGGAAACACCATATATTTT. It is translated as CASIGRAAGNTIYF.

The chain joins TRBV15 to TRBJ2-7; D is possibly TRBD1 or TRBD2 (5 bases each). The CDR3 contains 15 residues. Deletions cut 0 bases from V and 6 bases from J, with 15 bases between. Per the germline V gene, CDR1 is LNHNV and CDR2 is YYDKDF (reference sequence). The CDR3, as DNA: TGTGCCACCAGCAGAGATCGGGGCTCCGTGTCCGAGCAGTACTTC. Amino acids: CATSRDRGSVSEQYF. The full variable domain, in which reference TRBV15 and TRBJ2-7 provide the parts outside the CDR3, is DAMVIQNPRYQVTQFGKPVTLSCSQTLNHNVMYWYQQKSSQAPKLLFHYYDKDFNNEADTPDNFQSRRPNTSFCFLDIRSPGLGDTAMYLCATSRDRGSVSEQYFGPGTRLTVT.

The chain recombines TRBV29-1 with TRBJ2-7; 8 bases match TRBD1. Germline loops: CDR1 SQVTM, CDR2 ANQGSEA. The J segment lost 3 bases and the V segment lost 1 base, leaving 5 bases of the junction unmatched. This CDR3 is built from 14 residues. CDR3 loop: CSVEGQGPDYEQYF. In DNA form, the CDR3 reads TGCAGCGTTGAAGGACAGGGGCCGGACTACGAGCAGTACTTC.

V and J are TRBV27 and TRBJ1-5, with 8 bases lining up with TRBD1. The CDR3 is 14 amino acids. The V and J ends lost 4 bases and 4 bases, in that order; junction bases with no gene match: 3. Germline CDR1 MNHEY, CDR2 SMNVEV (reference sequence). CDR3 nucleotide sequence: TGTGCCAGCAGTTCGGACAGGGTTAATCAGCCCCAGCATTTT. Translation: CASSSDRVNQPQHF.

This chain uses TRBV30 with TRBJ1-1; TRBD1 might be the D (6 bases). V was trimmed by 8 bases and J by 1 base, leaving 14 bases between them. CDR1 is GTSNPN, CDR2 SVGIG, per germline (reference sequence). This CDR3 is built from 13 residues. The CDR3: CARMGHPNTEAFF. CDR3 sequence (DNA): TGTGCCCGAATGGGACACCCGAACACTGAAGCTTTCTTT.

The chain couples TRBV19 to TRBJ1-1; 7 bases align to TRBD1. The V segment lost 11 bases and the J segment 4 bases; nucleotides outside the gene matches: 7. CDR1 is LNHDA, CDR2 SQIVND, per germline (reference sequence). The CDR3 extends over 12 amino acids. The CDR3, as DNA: TGTGCCGTTACAGGGGTAAGCACTGAAGCTTTCTTT. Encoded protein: CAVTGVSTEAFF. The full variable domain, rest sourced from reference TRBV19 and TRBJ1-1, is DGGITQSPKYLFRKEGQNVTLSCEQNLNHDAMYWYRQDPGQGLRLIYYSQIVNDFQKGDIAEGYSVSREKKESFPLTVTSAQKNPTAFYLCAVTGVSTEAFFGQGTRLTVV.

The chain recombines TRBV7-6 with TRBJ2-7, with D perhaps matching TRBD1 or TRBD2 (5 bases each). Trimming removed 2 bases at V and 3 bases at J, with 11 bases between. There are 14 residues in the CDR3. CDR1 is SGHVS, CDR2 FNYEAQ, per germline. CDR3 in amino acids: CASSLKGRFYEQYF. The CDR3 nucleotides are TGTGCCAGCAGCTTAAAGGGACGGTTCTACGAGCAGTACTTC.

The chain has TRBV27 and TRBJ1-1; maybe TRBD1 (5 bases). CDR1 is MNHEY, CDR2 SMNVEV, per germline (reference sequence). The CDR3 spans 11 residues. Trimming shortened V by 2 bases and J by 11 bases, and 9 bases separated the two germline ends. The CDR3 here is CASSLGGKAFF. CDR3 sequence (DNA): TGTGCCAGCAGTTTAGGGGGAAAGGCTTTCTTT.

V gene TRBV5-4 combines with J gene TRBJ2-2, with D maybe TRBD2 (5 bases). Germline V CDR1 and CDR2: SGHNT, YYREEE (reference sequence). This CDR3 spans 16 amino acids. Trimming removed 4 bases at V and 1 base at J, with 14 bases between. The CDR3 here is CASSALVGENTGELFF. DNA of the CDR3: TGTGCCAGCAGCGCCCTGGTGGGAGAGAACACCGGGGAGCTGTTTTTT.

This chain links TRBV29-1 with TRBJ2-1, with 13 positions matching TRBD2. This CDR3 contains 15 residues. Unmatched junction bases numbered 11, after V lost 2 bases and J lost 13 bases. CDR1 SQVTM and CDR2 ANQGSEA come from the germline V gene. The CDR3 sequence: CSVEWRLAGGRNQFF. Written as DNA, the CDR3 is TGCAGCGTTGAATGGAGACTAGCGGGAGGAAGGAATCAGTTCTTC.

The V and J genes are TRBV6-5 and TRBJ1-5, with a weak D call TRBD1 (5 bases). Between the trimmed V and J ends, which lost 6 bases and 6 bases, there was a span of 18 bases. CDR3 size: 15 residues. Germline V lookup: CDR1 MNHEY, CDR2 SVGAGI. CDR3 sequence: CASRSEQGVAQPQHF. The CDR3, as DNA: TGTGCCAGCAGATCCGAACAAGGGGTCGCTCAGCCCCAGCATTTT.

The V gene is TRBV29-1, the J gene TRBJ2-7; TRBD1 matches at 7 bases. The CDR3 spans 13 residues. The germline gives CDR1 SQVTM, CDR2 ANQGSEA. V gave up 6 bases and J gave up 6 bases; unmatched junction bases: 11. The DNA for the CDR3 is TGCAGCGTCGAGCGACAGGGATCGTTCGAGCAGTACTTC. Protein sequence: CSVERQGSFEQYF.

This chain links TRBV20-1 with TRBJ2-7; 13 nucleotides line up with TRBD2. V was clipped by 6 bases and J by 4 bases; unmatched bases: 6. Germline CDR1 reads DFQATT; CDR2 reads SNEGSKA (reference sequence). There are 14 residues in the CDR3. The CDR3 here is CSAPGLAGPYEQYF. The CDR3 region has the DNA TGCAGTGCCCCGGGACTAGCGGGACCATACGAGCAGTACTTC.

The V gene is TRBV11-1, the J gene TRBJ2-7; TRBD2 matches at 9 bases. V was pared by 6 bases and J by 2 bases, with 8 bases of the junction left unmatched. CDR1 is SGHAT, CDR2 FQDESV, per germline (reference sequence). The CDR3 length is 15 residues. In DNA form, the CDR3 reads TGTGCCAGCAGGAGCGATACTAGCGGGCCCTACGAGCAGTACTTC. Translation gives CASRSDTSGPYEQYF.

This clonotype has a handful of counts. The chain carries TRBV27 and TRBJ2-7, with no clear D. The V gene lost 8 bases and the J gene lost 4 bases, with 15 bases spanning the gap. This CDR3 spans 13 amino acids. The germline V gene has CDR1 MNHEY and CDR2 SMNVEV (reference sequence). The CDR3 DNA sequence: TGTGCCAGCCGAGACGCCGTTAGATACGAGCAGTACTTC. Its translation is CASRDAVRYEQYF.

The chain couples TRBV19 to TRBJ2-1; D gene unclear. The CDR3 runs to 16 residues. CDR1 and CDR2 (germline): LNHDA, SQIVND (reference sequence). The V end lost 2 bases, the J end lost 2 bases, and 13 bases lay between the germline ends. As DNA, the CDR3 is TGTGCCAGTAGTATATCTGTCGGGCTTACCTACAATGAGCAGTTCTTC. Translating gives CASSISVGLTYNEQFF.

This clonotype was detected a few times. CDR3 region: CASSSTSYFNEQFF. The CDR3 nucleotides read TGTGCCAGCAGTTCCACTAGTTACTTCAATGAGCAGTTCTTC. This chain uses TRBV6-5 with TRBJ2-1; perhaps TRBD2 as D (5 bases). This CDR3 has 14 amino acids. V lost 4 bases to trimming and J lost 6 bases, with 13 bases between them. Germline V lookup: CDR1 MNHEY, CDR2 SVGAGI.

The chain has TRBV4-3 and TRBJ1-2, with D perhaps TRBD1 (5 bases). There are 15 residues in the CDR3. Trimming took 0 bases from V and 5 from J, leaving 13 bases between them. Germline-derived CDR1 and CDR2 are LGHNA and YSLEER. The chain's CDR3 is CASSQDRDGDYGYTF. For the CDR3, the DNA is TGCGCCAGCAGCCAAGATCGGGACGGCGATTATGGCTACACCTTC.

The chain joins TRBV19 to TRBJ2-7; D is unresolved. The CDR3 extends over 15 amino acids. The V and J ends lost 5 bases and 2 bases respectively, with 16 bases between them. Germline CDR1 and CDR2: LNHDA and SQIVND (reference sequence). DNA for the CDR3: TGTGCCAGTAGTGAAAGGTCGGCAGACACCTACGAGCAGTACTTC. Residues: CASSERSADTYEQYF.

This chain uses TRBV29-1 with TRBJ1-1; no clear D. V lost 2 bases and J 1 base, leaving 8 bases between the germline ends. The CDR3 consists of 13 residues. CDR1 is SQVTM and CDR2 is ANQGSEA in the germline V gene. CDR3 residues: CSVETAQNTEAFF. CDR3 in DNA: TGCAGCGTTGAAACAGCCCAGAACACTGAAGCTTTCTTT.

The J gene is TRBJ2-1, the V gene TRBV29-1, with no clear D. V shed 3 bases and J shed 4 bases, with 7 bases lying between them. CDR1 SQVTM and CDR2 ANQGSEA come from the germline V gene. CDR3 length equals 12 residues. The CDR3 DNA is TGCAGCGTTGATGACAATTACAATGAGCAGTTCTTC. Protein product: CSVDDNYNEQFF.

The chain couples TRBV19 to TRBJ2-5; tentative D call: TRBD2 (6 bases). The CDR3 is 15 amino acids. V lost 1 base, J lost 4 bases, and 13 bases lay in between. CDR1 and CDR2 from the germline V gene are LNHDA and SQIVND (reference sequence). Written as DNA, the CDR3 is TGTGCCAGTAGTATAGCCTCAACGGGGGTAGAGACCCAGTACTTC. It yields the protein CASSIASTGVETQYF.

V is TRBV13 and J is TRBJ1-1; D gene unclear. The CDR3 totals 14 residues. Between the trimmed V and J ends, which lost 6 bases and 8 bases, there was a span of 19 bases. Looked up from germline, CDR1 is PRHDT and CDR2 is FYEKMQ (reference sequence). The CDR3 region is CASRRTPRHQEAFF. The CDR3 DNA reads TGTGCCAGCAGGAGGACCCCCCGACACCAAGAAGCTTTCTTT.

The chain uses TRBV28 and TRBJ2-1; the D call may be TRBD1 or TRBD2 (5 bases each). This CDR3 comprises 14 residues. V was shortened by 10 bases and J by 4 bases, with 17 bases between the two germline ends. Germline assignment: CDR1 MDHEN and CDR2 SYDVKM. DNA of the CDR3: TGTGCCACCCTATACCGGGACGATTACAATGAGCAGTTCTTC. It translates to CATLYRDDYNEQFF. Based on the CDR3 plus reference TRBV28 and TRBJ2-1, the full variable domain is DVKVTQSSRYLVKRTGEKVFLECVQDMDHENMFWYRQDPGLGLRLIYFSYDVKMKEKGDIPEGYSVSREKKERFSLILESASTNQTSMYLCATLYRDDYNEQFFGPGTRLTVL.